The clone carrying this TCR beta chain was seen a handful of times. This sample was taken from a study of blood T cell repertoires in COVID-19. Study-wide context: There were acute and convalescent COVID-19 samples, and they came from the United States, Italy and Spain. From T cells, B-cell-depleted T cells, or PBMCs came the material, which was cDNA or gDNA.

This CDR3 is built from 15 residues. Trimming shortened V by 2 bases and J by 0 bases, and 7 bases separated the two germline ends. Germline V gene lookup returns CDR1 LGHNA and CDR2 YNFKEQ. As processed by the authors: Nucleated cell counts were estimated from reference gene primer amplification. Data came from immunoSEQ multiplex PCR; TCRdb stores just in-frame clones and leaves some out. V and J calls and clone size are copied from that table; D and trimming were computed from the DNA. The profile shows under 200,000 clones, about four fifths of them singletons. The specimen sequenced was peripheral blood. The chain employs TRBV4-2 and TRBJ1-4, with D unclear. This receptor was identified in a woman of 80 years or more with acute or convalescent COVID-19. CDR3 amino acids: CASSQQGATNEKLFF. The CDR3 DNA reads as TGTGCCAGCAGCCAACAAGGAGCAACTAATGAAAAACTGTTTTTT.